What follows is one T cell receptor (beta chain) and its context. The antigen remains undetermined. These data belong to a study of shared clonotypes between healthy human individuals. Study-wide points: An anticipated effect of sequencing depth on clonotype sharing among donors was recognized. Across a handful of donors, naive CD4 shared around 5.4%, naive CD8 under 4%, memory CD4 over 2%, memory CD8 roughly 0.37%.

Produced via immunoSEQ multiplex PCR; TCRdb's table is partial and in-frame only. This table has about 680,000 clones, 55% to 85% appearing once. The CDR3 has 14 amino acids. V gave up 0 bases and J gave up 3 bases, with 8 bases separating them. Germline CDR1 reads SGHTA; CDR2 reads FQGTGA. HIV-negative, healthy adults without recent acute infections or vaccinations were the donors. Naive CD4+ cells were CD45RA-selected; the remaining cells were memory. The receptor's source is a woman aged 25 to 45 in good health. The sequenced material came from memory CD4+ T cells sorted from blood. Subset defined: CD45RA-negative fraction. The V gene is TRBV7-3, the J gene TRBJ1-1; no clear D gene. The chain's CDR3 is CASSLTGGDTEAFF. CDR3 nucleotides: TGTGCCAGCAGCTTAACAGGAGGTGACACTGAAGCTTTCTTT. The full variable domain, in which reference TRBV7-3 and TRBJ1-1 provide the parts outside the CDR3, is GAGVSQTPSNKVTEKGKYVELRCDPISGHTALYWYRQSLGQGPEFLIYFQGTGAADDSGLPNDRFFAVRPEGSVSTLKIQRTERGDSAVYLCASSLTGGDTEAFFGQGTRLTVV.